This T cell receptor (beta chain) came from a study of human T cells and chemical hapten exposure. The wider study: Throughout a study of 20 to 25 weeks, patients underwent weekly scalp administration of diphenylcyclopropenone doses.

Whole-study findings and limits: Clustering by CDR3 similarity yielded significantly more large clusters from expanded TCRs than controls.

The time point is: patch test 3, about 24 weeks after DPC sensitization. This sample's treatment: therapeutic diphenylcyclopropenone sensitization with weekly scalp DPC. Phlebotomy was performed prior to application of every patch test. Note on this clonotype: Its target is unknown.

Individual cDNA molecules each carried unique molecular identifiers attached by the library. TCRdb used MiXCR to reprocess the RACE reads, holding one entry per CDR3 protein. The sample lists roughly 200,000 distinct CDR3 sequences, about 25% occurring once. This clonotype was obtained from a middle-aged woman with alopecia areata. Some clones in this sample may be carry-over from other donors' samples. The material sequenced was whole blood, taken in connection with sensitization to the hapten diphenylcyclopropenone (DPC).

CDR3 sequence (DNA): TGTGCCAGCAGCATTCTCATAGGCACTGAAGCTTTCTTT. This sequence encodes CASSILIGTEAFF. The chain carries TRBV12-3 or TRBV12-4 and TRBJ1-1, with D hard to call. Trimming cost V 6 bases and J 4 bases, with 12 bases left between them. This CDR3 contains 13 residues.